This T cell receptor beta chain originates from a study of blood T cell repertoires in COVID-19. Study-level background: Acute and convalescent COVID-19 specimens originated in the United States, Italy and Spain.

Trimming took off 6 bases at V and 0 bases at J, with 12 bases between the two ends. Germline assignment: CDR1 MNHEY and CDR2 SVGAGI. The CDR3 is made up of 15 amino acids. Enrollment of patients from Seattle took place during active infection, with longitudinal follow-up. Method: immunoSEQ multiplex PCR; TCRdb's copy keeps in-frame clones and lacks some. The table records approximately 150,000 clones, around 81% of them present only once. This clonotype was sampled from a woman at least 80 years old with COVID-19, enrolled during active disease. The sequenced sample was peripheral blood. The V gene is TRBV6-5, the J gene TRBJ2-1; the D gene is possibly TRBD2 (5 bases). The CDR3 nucleotides read TGTGCCAGCAGCGTTGGAGGCAGCTCCTACAATGAGCAGTTCTTC. This encodes CASSVGGSSYNEQFF.